The TCR beta chain described here comes from a study of persistence of HIV-infected CD4 T cells. The stimulus was lysate of CMV-infected fibroblasts, around 10 ug/mL. CD40L/CD69 double-negative CD45RO-high memory CD4+ T cells were collected. Suppressive ART was started during chronic HIV-1 infection in these adults. The immunoSEQ assay was version 4, run in survey mode. Genomic DNA was diluted to about 9.4 ng/uL, up to 1 ug per sample. The method was immunoSEQ multiplex PCR; TCRdb's version includes in-frame clones alone and lacks a portion of them. The data contain 30,000 to 35,000 clones, roughly 82% of them singletons. Germline V gene lookup returns CDR1 SGHVS and CDR2 FNYEAQ. V was cut by 4 bases and J by 8 bases, with 12 bases left in between. This CDR3 is 13 amino acids long. In regard to this clone: The antigen is not known.

General study results and limits: TCRbeta richness was lower in CMV- and Gag-responding cells than in anti-CD3/anti-CD28-responding cells.

This TCR derives from an adult man with HIV who was CMV-seropositive. The material sequenced was CD4+ T cells sorted from PBMCs after roughly 18-hour stimulation, taken from a patient who received antiretroviral therapy. The chain recombines TRBV7-6 with TRBJ2-1; D uncertain. CDR3 residues: CASSSWGTHEQFF. The CDR3 nucleotides are TGTGCCAGCAGCTCTTGGGGAACTCATGAGCAGTTCTTC. Full variable domain (remainder filled in from reference TRBV7-6 and TRBJ2-1): GAGVSQSPRYKVTKRGQDVALRCDPISGHVSLYWYRQALGQGPEFLTYFNYEAQQDKSGLPNDRFSAERPEGSISTLTIQRTEQRDSAMYRCASSSWGTHEQFFGPGTRLTVL.